The clone carrying this T cell receptor (beta chain) was picked up a small number of times. Germline V lookup: CDR1 SGDLS, CDR2 YYNGEE. There are 15 residues in the CDR3. V was cut by 7 bases and J by 0 bases, with 14 bases left in between. These data are taken from a study of blood T cells in healthy people across ages. Alongside a J-beta primer mix, a sample-barcoded 5' primer served in a second PCR lasting roughly 6 to 11 cycles. A single record per CDR3 protein comes from TCRdb applying MiXCR to the 5' RACE reads. Altogether some 1.8 million distinct CDR3 sequences are present, roughly 43% being singletons, with the ten largest covering 23%.

The rearrangement uses TRBV9 and TRBJ2-1; D tentatively reads TRBD1 or TRBD2 (6 bases each). The source material was blood. The receptor's source is a human donor in good health. The CDR3 region has the DNA TGTGCCAGCGGGGGAGGACAGAACTCCTACAATGAGCAGTTCTTC. The encoded protein is CASGGGQNSYNEQFF.